This is a list of T cell receptor beta chains from one sample in a study of blood T cell repertoires in COVID-19. Libraries were prepared by immunoSEQ multiplex PCR; TCRdb keeps only in-frame clonotypes and omits some of them. The sample yields about 74,000 clones, around nine tenths seen once. The specimen sequenced was peripheral blood. Receptor source: a human donor in a cohort sampled during active COVID-19. CDR3s leave out the opening cysteine and the closing phenylalanine or tryptophan. Fields, in order: V gene, D gene, CDR3 protein. The D gene is left open where the match is weak.

v_call: TRBV9
d_call: .
cdr3_aa: ASSVHGTGRQETQY

v_call: TRBV6-2/TRBV6-3
d_call: TRBD2
cdr3_aa: ASSPGGGSALNEQF

v_call: TRBV2
d_call: .
cdr3_aa: ASSVARFSGPNEQF

v_call: TRBV6-6
d_call: TRBD1
cdr3_aa: ASSLGQGSYEQY

v_call: TRBV19
d_call: .
cdr3_aa: ASSVAGDADTQY

v_call: TRBV27
d_call: .
cdr3_aa: ASSLLREGSYEQY

v_call: TRBV7-2
d_call: TRBD2
cdr3_aa: ASSLEAGDYEQY

v_call: TRBV6-5
d_call: TRBD2
cdr3_aa: ASRPGLVVLNEQF

v_call: TRBV25-1
d_call: .
cdr3_aa: ASSARGGAAVPYTEAF

v_call: TRBV7-2
d_call: .
cdr3_aa: ASSLAGGAGIYGYT

v_call: TRBV5-4
d_call: .
cdr3_aa: ASSLGVSLSYEQY

v_call: TRBV5-1
d_call: TRBD1
cdr3_aa: ASSLAGGGTEAF

v_call: TRBV7-2
d_call: TRBD2
cdr3_aa: ASSPGGRSTDTQY

v_call: TRBV6-6
d_call: .
cdr3_aa: ASSPLLEPNEQF

v_call: TRBV28
d_call: TRBD1
cdr3_aa: ASSFLTGNGETQY

v_call: TRBV4-1
d_call: .
cdr3_aa: ASSQDLSLVQSYT

v_call: TRBV27
d_call: .
cdr3_aa: ASSLSGARTGELF

v_call: TRBV9
d_call: .
cdr3_aa: ASSVGPRNEQF

v_call: TRBV20-1
d_call: .
cdr3_aa: SAYILETQY

v_call: TRBV15
d_call: .
cdr3_aa: ATSGAGHYGYT

v_call: TRBV28
d_call: .
cdr3_aa: ASSPGLGAGELF

v_call: TRBV5-1
d_call: .
cdr3_aa: ASSSSGTSTDTQY

v_call: TRBV11-2
d_call: TRBD2
cdr3_aa: ASSPGAVAGETQY

v_call: TRBV7-2
d_call: .
cdr3_aa: ASSLVGGNTEAF

v_call: TRBV5-1
d_call: .
cdr3_aa: ASSPGQYRETQY

v_call: TRBV11-2
d_call: TRBD2
cdr3_aa: ASSLAPGRGYEQY

v_call: TRBV29-1
d_call: TRBD1
cdr3_aa: SVEERGLGNTIY

v_call: TRBV16
d_call: .
cdr3_aa: ASSQQGSAIQY

v_call: TRBV12-3/TRBV12-4
d_call: .
cdr3_aa: ASSLDSQETQY

v_call: TRBV5-4
d_call: TRBD2
cdr3_aa: ASSGGAGGSYEQY

v_call: TRBV5-1
d_call: .
cdr3_aa: ASSLADMTDTQY

v_call: TRBV7-3
d_call: .
cdr3_aa: ASSNTGTGANVLT

v_call: TRBV19
d_call: TRBD1
cdr3_aa: ASRAGQGRETQY

v_call: TRBV18
d_call: .
cdr3_aa: ASSPPGGVNTEAF

v_call: TRBV19
d_call: .
cdr3_aa: ASSMGAYSNQPQH

v_call: TRBV7-2
d_call: TRBD1
cdr3_aa: ASTLGTDRTHEQY

v_call: TRBV7-3
d_call: TRBD2
cdr3_aa: ASSQGLAGNNEQF

v_call: TRBV18
d_call: TRBD1
cdr3_aa: ASSPDRVQETQY

v_call: TRBV5-8
d_call: TRBD1
cdr3_aa: ASNPGQGQETQY

v_call: TRBV7-2
d_call: .
cdr3_aa: ASSTGSGANVLT

v_call: TRBV5-1
d_call: .
cdr3_aa: ASQGAGATGELF

v_call: TRBV5-4
d_call: TRBD1
cdr3_aa: ASSKGTARSSYEQY

v_call: TRBV28
d_call: .
cdr3_aa: ASSWGTLPQH

v_call: TRBV6-5
d_call: .
cdr3_aa: ASSLRTPLYGYT

v_call: TRBV2
d_call: TRBD2
cdr3_aa: ASSEGRERDNEQF

v_call: TRBV6-5
d_call: TRBD2
cdr3_aa: ASSQTSGTYNEQF

v_call: TRBV15
d_call: .
cdr3_aa: ATSGGTPGNEQF

v_call: TRBV19
d_call: .
cdr3_aa: ASSQDEETQY

v_call: TRBV7-9
d_call: .
cdr3_aa: ASSLTGNSDEKLF